The table lists the clone carrying this T cell receptor beta chain with a count of one. There are 16 residues in the CDR3. Germline CDR1 reads LGHNA; CDR2 reads YSLEER. Trimming took 3 bases from V and 7 from J; bases not matched to a gene: 14. Original processing notes: Nucleated cell counts were estimated from reference gene primer amplification. The method was immunoSEQ multiplex PCR; TCRdb's version includes in-frame clones alone and lacks a portion of them. V, J and clone size are taken as reported in that table, and D and trimming were inferred from the DNA itself. The table records about 59,000 clones, about 85% of them present only once. The record originates from a study of blood T cell repertoires in COVID-19. The overall study: The origin of the acute and convalescent COVID-19 samples was the United States, Italy and Spain. Sample material is recorded as cDNA or gDNA derived from T cells, B-cell-depleted T cells, or PBMCs.

The sample consisted of peripheral blood. V usage is TRBV4-3 and J usage is TRBJ1-2, with 7 bases that match TRBD1. The receptor was isolated from a woman of 80 years or more with acute or convalescent COVID-19. CDR3 amino acids: CASSHLGQDLFGGYTF. The DNA for the CDR3 is TGCGCCAGCAGCCACCTCGGACAGGACCTCTTCGGTGGCTACACCTTC.